Listed below are T cell receptor beta chains from one sample, sequenced in a study of blood T cell repertoires in COVID-19. Sequencing used immunoSEQ multiplex PCR; TCRdb keeps in-frame clones, though not all of them. The sample carries about 280,000 clones, 80% to 90% recorded once. Sequencing input: peripheral blood. The receptor set was obtained from a woman aged 50 to 60 who had recovered from COVID-19. CDR3s include the opening cysteine and the closing phenylalanine or tryptophan. A D gene is named only where the DNA matches it firmly. Size values are once, few and many counts, or a class for expanded clones, and some rows have none.

V gene,clone size,J gene,D gene,CDR3 protein,CDR3 DNA
TRBV2,NA,TRBJ2-7,NA,CASSVFARLSPEQYF,TGTGCCAGCAGTGTATTTGCCCGACTCAGCCCCGAGCAGTACTTC
TRBV28,NA,TRBJ1-5,NA,CASSLPGAAQHF,TGTGCCAGCAGTTTGCCTGGCGCGGCCCAGCATTTT
TRBV10-3,few,TRBJ1-1,TRBD1,CAIRGTGNTEAFF,TGTGCCATACGTGGGACAGGGAACACTGAAGCTTTCTTT
TRBV7-2,NA,TRBJ2-7,NA,CASSPDRITFHEQYF,TGTGCCAGCAGCCCAGACAGGATAACCTTCCACGAGCAGTACTTC
TRBV7-7,once,TRBJ2-2,NA,CASSHGSPTTGELFF,TGTGCCAGCAGCCATGGGAGCCCAACCACCGGGGAGCTGTTTTTT
TRBV7-8,NA,TRBJ2-7,NA,CASSFAQGSYEQYF,TGTGCCAGCAGCTTCGCACAGGGCTCCTACGAGCAGTACTTC
TRBV7-6,NA,TRBJ2-2,TRBD2,CASSILAGPNTGELFF,TGTGCCAGCAGCATTCTAGCGGGCCCGAACACCGGGGAGCTGTTTTTT
TRBV5-1,many,TRBJ1-2,TRBD1,CASSFSTGVYGYTF,TGCGCCAGCAGCTTCTCGACAGGGGTCTATGGCTACACCTTC
TRBV19,few,TRBJ2-2,NA,CASSMGQGLNTGELFF,TGTGCCAGTAGTATGGGCCAGGGATTGAACACCGGGGAGCTGTTTTTT
TRBV15,NA,TRBJ2-5,NA,CATSRDNQETQYF,TGTGCCACCAGCAGAGATAACCAAGAGACCCAGTACTTC
TRBV18,NA,TRBJ2-1,TRBD2,CASSPSPGLASGSEQFF,TGTGCCAGCTCACCAAGCCCGGGACTAGCGTCAGGAAGTGAGCAGTTCTTC
TRBV3-1/TRBV3-2,NA,TRBJ2-7,NA,CASSQDWTEAYEQYF,TGTGCCAGCAGCCAAGATTGGACAGAAGCCTACGAGCAGTACTTC
TRBV19,NA,TRBJ1-3,NA,CASSRDRQSSGNTIYF,TGTGCCAGTAGTCGCGACCGACAGAGCTCTGGAAACACCATATATTTT
TRBV7-2,NA,TRBJ2-3,NA,CASSLVALGTQYF,TGTGCCAGCAGCTTAGTGGCACTAGGTACGCAGTATTTT
TRBV24-1,NA,TRBJ1-4,TRBD1,CATSDSGTGSEKLFF,TGTGCCACCAGTGACTCCGGGACAGGGAGCGAAAAACTGTTTTTT
TRBV7-9,once,TRBJ1-5,NA,CASSHSYSNQPQHF,TGTGCCAGCAGTCACAGCTATAGCAATCAGCCCCAGCATTTT